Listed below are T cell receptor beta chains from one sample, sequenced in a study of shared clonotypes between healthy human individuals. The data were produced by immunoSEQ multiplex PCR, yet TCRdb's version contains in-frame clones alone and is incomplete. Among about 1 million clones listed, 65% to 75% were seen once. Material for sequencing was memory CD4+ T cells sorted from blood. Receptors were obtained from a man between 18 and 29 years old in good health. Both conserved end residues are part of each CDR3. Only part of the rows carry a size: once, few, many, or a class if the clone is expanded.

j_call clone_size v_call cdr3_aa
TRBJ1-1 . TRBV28 CASSLSWTEAFF
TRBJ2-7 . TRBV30 CAWSARGSSEQYF
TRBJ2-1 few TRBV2 CASNKGPYNEQFF
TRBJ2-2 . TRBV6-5 CASSLGAGELFF
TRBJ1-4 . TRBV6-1 CASRGAALTNEKLFF
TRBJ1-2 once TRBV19 CASSDGRNYGYTF
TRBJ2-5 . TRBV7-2 CASSLFIGVGETQYF
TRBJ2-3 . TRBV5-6 CASTLAGRGRLGFPDTQYF
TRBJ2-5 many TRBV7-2 CASSSNRETQYF
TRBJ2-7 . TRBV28 CASSLGGGQGAPYF
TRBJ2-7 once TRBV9 CASSPTGSGARSLYEQYF
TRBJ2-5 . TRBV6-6 CASGRGTGKETQYF
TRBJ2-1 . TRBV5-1 CASSLRGVDNEQFF
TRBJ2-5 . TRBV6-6 CASSRSGTGETQYF
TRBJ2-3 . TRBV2 CASSLTGGRADTQYF
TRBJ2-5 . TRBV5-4 CASSRWDRVAETQYF
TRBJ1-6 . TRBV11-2 CASSLDGTGTSPLHF
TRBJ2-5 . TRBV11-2 CASSPETGVGETQYF
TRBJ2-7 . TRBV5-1 CASSWGSGGTYEQYF
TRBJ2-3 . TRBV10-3 CAINSASTDTQYF
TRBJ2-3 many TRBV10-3 CAISPDSDTQYF
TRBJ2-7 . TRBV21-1 CASSNLRRASGSPYEQYF
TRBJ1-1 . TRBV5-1 CASSSTGHTEAFF
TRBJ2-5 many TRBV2 CASSATGETQYF
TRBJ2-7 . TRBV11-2 CASSFRGGWYF
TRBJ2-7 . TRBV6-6 CATYLGGTGDYEQYF
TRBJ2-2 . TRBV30 CAWAQKQGHGELFF
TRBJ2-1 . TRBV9 CASSVGRGHNEQFF
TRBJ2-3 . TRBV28 CASSSNADTQYF
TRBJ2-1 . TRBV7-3 CASIRANNEQFF
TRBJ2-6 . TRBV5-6 CASSLAGVDNVLTF
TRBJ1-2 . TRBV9 CASSPQQGYYGYTF
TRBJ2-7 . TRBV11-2 CASSPTGDEQYF
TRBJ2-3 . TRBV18 CASSPGKHPDTQYF
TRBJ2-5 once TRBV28 CASTEGRGVETQYF
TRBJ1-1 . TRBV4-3 CASSQEDRASEAFF
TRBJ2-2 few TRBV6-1 CASRQGALTGELFF
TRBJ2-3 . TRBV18 CASSPDAMTQYF
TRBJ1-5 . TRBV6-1 CASSPPGGGNQPQHF
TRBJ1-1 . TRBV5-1 CASSLWGYTNTEAFF
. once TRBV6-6 CASSDRVDYEQYF
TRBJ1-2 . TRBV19 CASSDRVNGYTF
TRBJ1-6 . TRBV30 CAWTDYNSPLHF
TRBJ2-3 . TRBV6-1 CASTGTQDTQYF
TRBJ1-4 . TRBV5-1 CASSVQGGAGEKLFF
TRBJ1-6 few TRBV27 CASSPMSPGQANSPLHF
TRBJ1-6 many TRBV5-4 CASSLAGQSSYNSPLHF
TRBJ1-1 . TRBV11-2 CASSSPWTAIGTEAFF
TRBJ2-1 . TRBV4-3 CASSQEWVLSYNEQFF
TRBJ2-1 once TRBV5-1 CASRTEPTTGEQFF
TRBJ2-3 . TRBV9 CASSVQGRESDTQYF
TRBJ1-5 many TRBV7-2 CASSPGGRTDQPQHF
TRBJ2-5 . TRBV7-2 CASSLAGGRETQYF
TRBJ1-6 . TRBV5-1 CASSLGQGKSSPLHF